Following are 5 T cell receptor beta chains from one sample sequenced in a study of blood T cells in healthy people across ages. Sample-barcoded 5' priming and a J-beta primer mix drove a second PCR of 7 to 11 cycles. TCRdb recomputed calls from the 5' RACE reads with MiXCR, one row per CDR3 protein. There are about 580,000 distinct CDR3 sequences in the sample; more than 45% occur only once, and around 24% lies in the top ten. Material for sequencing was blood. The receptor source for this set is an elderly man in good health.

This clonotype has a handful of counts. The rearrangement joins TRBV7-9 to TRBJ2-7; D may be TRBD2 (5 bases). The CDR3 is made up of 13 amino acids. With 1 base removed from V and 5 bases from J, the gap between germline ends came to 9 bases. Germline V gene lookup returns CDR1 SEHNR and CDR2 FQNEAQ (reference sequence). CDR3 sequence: CASSLGGNHEQYF. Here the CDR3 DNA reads TGTGCCAGCAGCTTAGGAGGGAACCACGAGCAGTACTTC.

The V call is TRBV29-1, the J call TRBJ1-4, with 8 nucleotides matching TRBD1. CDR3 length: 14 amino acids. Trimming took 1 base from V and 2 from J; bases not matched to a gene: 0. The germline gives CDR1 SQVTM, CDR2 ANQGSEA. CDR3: CSVEGTGTNEKLFF. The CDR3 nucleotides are TGCAGCGTTGAAGGGACAGGGACTAATGAAAAACTGTTTTTT. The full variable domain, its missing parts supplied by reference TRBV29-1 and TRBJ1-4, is SAVISQKPSRDICQRGTSLTIQCQVDSQVTMMFWYRQQPGQSLTLIATANQGSEATYESGFVIDKFPISRPNLTFSTLTVSNMSPEDSSIYLCSVEGTGTNEKLFFGSGTQLSVL.

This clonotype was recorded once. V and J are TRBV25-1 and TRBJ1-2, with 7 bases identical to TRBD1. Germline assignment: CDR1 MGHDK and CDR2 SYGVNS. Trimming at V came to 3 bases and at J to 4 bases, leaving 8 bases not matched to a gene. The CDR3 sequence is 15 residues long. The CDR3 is CASSEPGQRSYGYTF. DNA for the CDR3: TGTGCCAGCAGTGAGCCGGGACAGCGATCCTATGGCTACACCTTC.

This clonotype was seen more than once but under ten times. This CDR3 reads CSAPPSGRGGETQYF. CDR3 DNA: TGCAGTGCTCCTCCGAGCGGGCGCGGAGGGGAGACCCAGTACTTC. The chain has TRBV20-1 and TRBJ2-5; maybe TRBD2 (6 bases). The CDR3 is 15 amino acids. Germline V lookup: CDR1 DFQATT, CDR2 SNEGSKA (reference sequence). The V gene lost 5 bases and the J gene lost 5 bases, with 21 bases spanning the gap.

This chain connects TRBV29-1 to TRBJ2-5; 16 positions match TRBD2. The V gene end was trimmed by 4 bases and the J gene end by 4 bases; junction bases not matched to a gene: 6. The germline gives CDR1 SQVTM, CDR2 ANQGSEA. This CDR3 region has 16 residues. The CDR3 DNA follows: TGCAGCGTTGCCGGGACTAGCGGGAGGGTGGTAGAGACCCAGTACTTC. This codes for CSVAGTSGRVVETQYF.